These T cell receptor beta chains were read from a single sample in a study of glioma-infiltrating T cells. TCRdb ran MiXCR on the multiplex PCR reads and lists one entry per CDR3 protein. The data hold about 180,000 distinct CDR3 sequences, with roughly two fifths observed a single time. Source material: glioma tissue, nonneoplastic brain tissue, or PBMCs (not recorded which). The receptors shown here come from a human donor with low-grade glioma or glioblastoma, undergoing nonglioma brain surgery, or in good health (not recorded which). CDR3s include the opening cysteine and the closing phenylalanine or tryptophan. The D gene is left open where the match is weak. Only some rows state a clone size, as once, few, many or a class for expanded clones.

D gene,clone size,J gene,V gene,CDR3 DNA,CDR3 protein
-,many,TRBJ1-3,TRBV28,TGTGCCAGCAGTTCACGGACCCCACGTGGAAACACCATATATTTT,CASSSRTPRGNTIYF
-,-,TRBJ2-3,TRBV19,TGTGCCAGTAGTATCCTCGGTGCTAGCACAGATACGCAGTATTTT,CASSILGASTDTQYF
-,many,TRBJ2-3,TRBV6-1,TGTGCCAGCAGTATCATCCCGGGACCCTACACAGATACGCAGTATTTT,CASSIIPGPYTDTQYF
-,-,TRBJ2-3,TRBV20-1,TGCAGTGCCAATCTAGCAGGGCTCACAGATAAGCAGTATTTT,CSANLAGLTDKQYF
TRBD2,few,TRBJ2-5,TRBV7-9,TGTGCCAGCAGCTTCGGAAATGGACTAGAACCAGAGACCCAGTACTTC,CASSFGNGLEPETQYF
-,-,TRBJ2-7,TRBV2,TGTGCCAGCAGTGAAAGGAGTAAGTACGAGCAGTACTTC,CASSERSKYEQYF
-,many,TRBJ2-7,TRBV28,TGTGCCAGCAGTGCCGGGACATCATACGAGCAGTACTTC,CASSAGTSYEQYF
-,many,TRBJ1-5,TRBV7-8,TGTGCCAGCAGCGTGGACAGCGTCGAGCCCCAGCATTTT,CASSVDSVEPQHF
TRBD1,-,TRBJ2-7,TRBV12-3/TRBV12-4,TGTGCCAGCAGTTTAATGGACAGGCGCCTCGAGCAGTACTTC,CASSLMDRRLEQYF
-,-,TRBJ1-5,TRBV27,TGTGCCAGAAGACCGGACACAAATAGCAATCAGCCACAGCATTTT,CARRPDTNSNQPQHF
-,-,TRBJ2-7,TRBV20-1,TGCAGTGCTACCACTCTAAAGGGTTCCTACGAGCAGTACTTC,CSATTLKGSYEQYF
-,once,TRBJ2-1,TRBV6-1,TGTGCCAGCAGGGTCGGATCGACTAGAGGGGCCTACAATGAGCAGTTCTTC,CASRVGSTRGAYNEQFF
-,-,TRBJ2-7,TRBV6-1,TGTGCCATCAGTACGACGGCGAATGAGCAGTACTTC,CAISTTANEQYF
TRBD2,few,TRBJ2-2,TRBV2,TGTGCCAGCAAGGTCCGGGAGGCGGGGGAGCTGTTTTTT,CASKVREAGELFF
-,many,TRBJ2-2,TRBV2,TGTGCCAGCAGTGGGCATCCTACGGGCACCGGGGAGCTGTTTTTT,CASSGHPTGTGELFF
-,-,TRBJ2-5,TRBV7-8,TGTGCCAGCAGCTTAGGCGTCGCGTTGGGCGTCAGCCAAGAGACCCAGTACTTC,CASSLGVALGVSQETQYF
TRBD2,few,TRBJ2-3,TRBV25-1,TGTGCCAGCAGTGAAACCCCGGGACTAGCGGCCTACAAAGATACGCAGTATTTT,CASSETPGLAAYKDTQYF
-,-,TRBJ2-5,TRBV12-3/TRBV12-4,TGTGCCAGCCAAAGAGGACAGACCCAAGAGACCCAGTACTTC,CASQRGQTQETQYF
-,once,TRBJ2-5,TRBV4-2,TGTGCCAGCGGCCAAGTCTTACAAGATACCCAGTACTTC,CASGQVLQDTQYF
-,many,TRBJ2-5,TRBV28,TGTGCCAGCAGCCCTGGAGGGACAGCAGAGACCCAGTACTTC,CASSPGGTAETQYF
-,-,TRBJ2-5,TRBV28,TGTGCCAGCAGTTTAGGTGGGACGGGGTACGAGCAGAACTTC,CASSLGGTGYEQNF
-,-,TRBJ1-1,TRBV20-1,TGCAGTGCTAGTGACAAGGGGTCGCCGAGGATTGAAGCTTTCTTT,CSASDKGSPRIEAFF
TRBD2,many,TRBJ2-5,TRBV20-1,TGCAGTGCTAGCCCCCTAGCGGGAGTTCGGTTAGAGACCCAGTACTTC,CSASPLAGVRLETQYF
-,-,TRBJ1-1,TRBV6-5,TGTGCAAGCATAGACAATACTGGGGGAGAAGCTTTCTTT,CASIDNTGGEAFF
-,many,TRBJ1-1,TRBV18,TGTGCCAGTATACGGGATTCGAACACTGAAGCTTTCTTT,CASIRDSNTEAFF
-,many,TRBJ1-5,TRBV10-3,TGTGCCATCAGTGATGGCTATAGCAATCAGCCCCAGCATTTT,CAISDGYSNQPQHF
TRBD2,once,TRBJ2-3,TRBV7-8,TGTGCCAGCAGCTCCTCCGCCTCGCTAGCGGGCACAGATACGCAGTATTTT,CASSSSASLAGTDTQYF
-,-,TRBJ2-3,TRBV15,TGTGCCACCAGCACACCACGGGTTAGAACAGATACGCAGTATTTT,CATSTPRVRTDTQYF
-,many,TRBJ1-1,TRBV27,TGTGCCAGCATCCGGGGGGCTGAAGCTTTCTTT,CASIRGAEAFF
TRBD2,-,TRBJ2-1,TRBV30,TGTGCCTGGAGTGCGGGACTAGCGGGACAGAATGAGCAGTTCTTC,CAWSAGLAGQNEQFF
-,many,TRBJ2-5,TRBV6-6,TGTGCCAGCAGTTACGACCCCCGGGGAGAGACCCAGTACTTC,CASSYDPRGETQYF
TRBD1,-,TRBJ2-2,TRBV28,TGTGCCAGCAGTTTGACAGGGGTCTATAGCACCGGGGAGCTGTTTTTT,CASSLTGVYSTGELFF
-,-,TRBJ2-5,TRBV27,TGTGCCAGCAGTCTTTCAACGGGGCTTGGAGAGACCAAGTACTTC,CASSLSTGLGETKYF
TRBD2,-,TRBJ2-1,TRBV11-1,TGTGCCAGCAGCTCGCCGGGGGGGGGATCGCTCGATGAGCAGTTCTTC,CASSSPGGGSLDEQFF
-,-,TRBJ2-2,TRBV19,TGTGCCAGTAAAACAACGGGAGTGGCCGTGGAGCTGTTTTTT,CASKTTGVAVELFF
-,-,TRBJ1-6,TRBV29-1,TGCAGCGTTGTAAGGTACATAAATTCACCCCTCCACTTT,CSVVRYINSPLHF
TRBD2,-,TRBJ2-3,TRBV6-6,TGTGCCAGCAGAGAAGAGCGGGACTACGCAGATACGCAGTATTTT,CASREERDYADTQYF
-,few,TRBJ1-5,TRBV19,TGTGCCAGTATGGAGGCCGCCGTAGTAGCCCAGCATTTT,CASMEAAVVAQHF
TRBD2,many,TRBJ2-3,TRBV20-1,TGCAGTGCTGGGACTAGCGGGAGGGGCACAGATACGCAGTATTTT,CSAGTSGRGTDTQYF
-,-,TRBJ2-7,TRBV28,TGTGCCAGCAGTTTAAGGGTCGGTGGCCGAGGACGCCTTTACGAGCAGTACTTC,CASSLRVGGRGRLYEQYF
-,-,TRBJ2-7,TRBV29-1,TGCAGCGTTGTAGTCGTCCACGGGCAGCACTTC,CSVVVVHGQHF
TRBD2,many,TRBJ2-1,TRBV20-1,TGCAATGCTAGCAAAACTAGCGGGGGCGCCCTCCAGTTCTTC,CNASKTSGGALQFF
-,-,TRBJ2-1,TRBV29-1,TGCAGCGTTTCGGTGGGTAGCTCCTACAATGAGCAGTTCTTC,CSVSVGSSYNEQFF
-,many,TRBJ2-5,TRBV5-1,TGCGCCAGCAGCTTGGGACTAGGCCAAGAGACCCAGTACTTC,CASSLGLGQETQYF
-,many,TRBJ1-5,TRBV5-1,TGCGCCAGCAGCTTTAACAGTGATCAGCCCCAGCATTTT,CASSFNSDQPQHF
-,few,TRBJ2-7,TRBV7-2,TGTGCCAGTAGCTTAGAGGGGGACACCTTTGACGAGCAGTACTTC,CASSLEGDTFDEQYF
-,few,TRBJ1-1,TRBV29-1,TGCAGCGTGGGCGGAGGAATGAACACTGAAGCTTTCTTT,CSVGGGMNTEAFF
-,many,TRBJ1-4,TRBV4-2,TGTGCCAGCAGCCAAGATCTAGGTGAAAAACTGTTTTTT,CASSQDLGEKLFF
TRBD2,few,TRBJ2-1,TRBV19,TGTGCCAGTAGTATAGTTATTAGCGGGAAGGGTTATTCCTACAATGAGCAGTTCTTC,CASSIVISGKGYSYNEQFF
-,-,TRBJ2-1,TRBV5-1,TGCGCCAGCAGCTTTATGGGGCAGAGCTCCTACAATGAGCAGTTATTC,CASSFMGQSSYNEQLF
-,many,TRBJ2-3,TRBV5-4,TGTGCCAGCAGCATAAGCGGACACGTCACAGATACGCAGTATTTT,CASSISGHVTDTQYF
TRBD1,many,TRBJ2-5,TRBV28,TGTGCCAGCAGTTTGGGACAGGGGGGGGAAGAGACCCAGTACTTC,CASSLGQGGEETQYF
-,many,TRBJ2-1,TRBV20-1,TGCAGTGCCGGACGCGACGGACAGTACAATGAGCAGTTCTTC,CSAGRDGQYNEQFF
TRBD2,-,TRBJ2-7,TRBV7-9,TGTGCCAGCAGCTTGGTAGCGGGAGGGCAAGAGCAGTACTTC,CASSLVAGGQEQYF
-,few,TRBJ2-3,TRBV19,TGTGCCAGTAGTATTACCACAGATACGCAGTATTTT,CASSITTDTQYF
TRBD2,many,TRBJ2-1,TRBV28,TGTGCCAGCACCAAAGCGGGAGGGTCCTACAATGAGCAGTTCTTC,CASTKAGGSYNEQFF
TRBD1,many,TRBJ2-5,TRBV27,TGTGCCAGCAATAAATACAGGGGGCGGATAGAGACCCAGTACTTC,CASNKYRGRIETQYF
-,few,TRBJ2-5,TRBV18,TGTGCCAGCTCACCGTATGGGGAGACCCAGTACTTC,CASSPYGETQYF
-,-,TRBJ1-2,TRBV6-1,TGTGCCAGCCGGAACAGGGTTTATGGAAACACCTTC,CASRNRVYGNTF
TRBD2,-,TRBJ2-5,TRBV29-1,TGCAGCGGGAGGCGACTCCGGGAGGGAGAGACCGAGTACTTC,CSGRRLREGETEYF